Below, 32 T cell receptor beta chains from the same sample are listed, as sequenced in a study of T cells in Graves' hyperthyroidism and ophthalmopathy. RNA transcripts yielded amplified TCR beta CDR3 regions. TCR CDR3 regions were first amplified by RT-PCR with HTBI primers. Via MiXCR, TCRdb re-called the multiplex PCR reads, giving one row per CDR3 protein. The sample lists about 360,000 distinct CDR3 sequences, 13% occurring once. Sequencing used blood. These receptors were obtained from a woman between 18 and 29 years old with Graves' hyperthyroidism.

This clonotype was seen many times. This rearrangement joins TRBV24-1 to TRBJ1-5; D call uncertain. The CDR3 is 14 amino acids. Germline loops: CDR1 KGHDR, CDR2 SFDVKD. With 2 bases removed from V and 3 bases from J, the gap between germline ends came to 7 bases. In DNA form, the CDR3 reads TGTGCCACCAGTGATTACGAAATCAATCAGCCCCAGCATTTT. It codes for CATSDYEINQPQHF.

This clonotype was observed many times. CDR3 sequence (DNA): TGTGCCACCAGCAGAGATAGGCGTGAAAAACTGTTTTTT. Protein sequence: CATSRDRREKLFF. V is TRBV15 and J is TRBJ1-4; D unclear. V was pared by 0 bases and J by 7 bases, with 6 bases between. The CDR3 spans 13 residues. Germline CDR1 is LNHNV and CDR2 is YYDKDF (reference sequence).

This clonotype has only a few counts. The chain recombines TRBV6-2 or TRBV6-3 with TRBJ2-3; D might be TRBD1 (6 bases). Per germline, CDR1 MNHEY and CDR2 SVGEGT. Trimming stripped 6 bases from V and 5 bases from J, with 15 bases between. The CDR3 loop spans 14 amino acids. This chain's CDR3 is CASSPGARLDTQYF. The CDR3 coding sequence is TGTGCCAGCAGCCCAGGGGCCCGGCTAGATACGCAGTATTTT.

This clonotype was recorded at least ten times. The rearrangement links TRBV7-2 to TRBJ1-1; no clear D. This CDR3 comprises 14 residues. Trimming cost V 1 base and J 4 bases, with 10 bases left between them. CDR1 is SGHTA and CDR2 is FQGNSA in the germline V gene. CDR3 protein: CASSLVRIGTEAFF. CDR3 nucleotide sequence: TGTGCCAGCAGCTTAGTACGGATAGGCACTGAAGCTTTCTTT.

This clonotype was seen a few times. The CDR3 does not end in the conserved phenylalanine or tryptophan, so this is likely a read error. V gene TRBV18 combines with J gene TRBJ2-5; D call uncertain. This CDR3 is 14 amino acids long. With 6 bases removed from V and 2 bases from J, the gap between germline ends came to 13 bases. CDR1 is KGHSH and CDR2 is LQKENI in the germline V gene. The CDR3 nucleotides read TGTGCCAGCTCCTTGACAACCGGGCAAGAGACCCAGTACTCC. The encoded protein is CASSLTTGQETQYS.

This clonotype has more than one count but fewer than ten. A much larger clone is a single base away; this may be a read error. The chain recombines TRBV3-1 with TRBJ2-3; D is uncertain. This CDR3 spans 16 amino acids. Trimming removed 0 bases from V and 7 bases from J, with 17 bases in between. Germline V gives CDR1 LGHDT, CDR2 YNNKEL (reference sequence). This CDR3 reads CASSQEGPAGGYTQYF. CDR3 bases: TGTGCCAGCAGCCAAGAAGGGCCAGCTGGCGGTTATACGCAGTATTTT.

This clonotype has ten or more counts. The chain joins TRBV7-9 to TRBJ2-3, with D tentatively TRBD1 (5 bases). Germline loops: CDR1 SEHNR, CDR2 FQNEAQ (reference sequence). V was clipped by 7 bases and J by 3 bases, with 8 bases between them. CDR3 length equals 12 residues. The CDR3 protein is CASNSGTDTQYF. As DNA, the CDR3 is TGTGCCAGCAACTCAGGGACAGATACGCAGTATTTT. The full variable domain, its missing parts supplied by reference TRBV7-9 and TRBJ2-3, is DTGVSQNPRHKITKRGQNVTFRCDPISEHNRLYWYRQTLGQGPEFLTYFQNEAQLEKSRLLSDRFSAERPKGSFSTLEIQRTEQGDSAMYLCASNSGTDTQYFGPGTRLTVL.

This clonotype has a count of ten or more. This chain joins TRBV6-5 and TRBJ1-5; a weak D match, TRBD1 (6 bases). V gave up 0 bases and J gave up 6 bases, with 18 bases separating them. The germline CDR1 and CDR2 sequences are MNHEY and SVGAGI. This CDR3 comprises 17 residues. CDR3 protein: CASSYSRGGASSQPQHF. The CDR3 DNA is TGTGCCAGCAGTTACTCGAGAGGGGGGGCTTCCAGTCAGCCCCAGCATTTT.

In this sample, this clonotype turned up a few times. This chain connects TRBV3-1 to TRBJ2-2; D unresolved. The germline CDR1 and CDR2 sequences are LGHDT and YNNKEL (reference sequence). The CDR3 contains 15 residues. Trimming shortened V by 5 bases and J by 6 bases, and 16 bases separated the two germline ends. The CDR3 DNA is TGTGCCAGCAGCTCTAGGGTTTTTAACGCCGGGGAGCTGTTTTTT. Its translation: CASSSRVFNAGELFF.

This clonotype was observed many times. The chain links TRBV5-8 to TRBJ2-1; no clear D. The CDR3 spans 15 residues. V lost 6 bases, J lost 7 bases, and 20 bases lay in between. Germline CDR1 reads SGHTS; CDR2 reads YDEGEE. The CDR3 sequence is CASTGRVGLGNEQFF. The CDR3 bases are TGTGCCAGCACCGGGCGCGTCGGCCTCGGGAATGAGCAGTTCTTC. Full variable domain (rest looked up from reference TRBV5-8 and TRBJ2-1): EAGVTQSPTHLIKTRGQQATLRCSPISGHTSVYWYQQALGLGLQFLLWYDEGEERNRGNFPPRFSGRQFPNYSSELNVNALELEDSALYLCASTGRVGLGNEQFFGPGTRLTVL.

In regard to this clonotype: Relative to the germline gene, one junction end is altered; a read error may explain this. The chain links TRBV28 to TRBJ1-6; D remains ambiguous. Germline V gene lookup returns CDR1 MDHEN and CDR2 SYDVKM. The CDR3 covers 15 residues. Here the CDR3 reads CASSSEESFNSPLHF. The CDR3 region has the DNA TGTGCCAGCAGTTCCGAGGAATCCTTTAATTCACCCCTCCACTTT. Variable domain in full (rest from reference TRBV28 and TRBJ1-6): DVKVTQSSRYLVKRTGEKVFLECVQDMDHENMFWYRQDPGLGLRLIYFSYDVKMKEKGDIPEGYSVSREKKERFSLILESASTNQTSMYLCASSSEESFNSPLHFGNGTRLTVT.

This clonotype was counted at least ten times. The chain employs TRBV2 and TRBJ2-1, with D tentatively TRBD2 (5 bases). Germline V gives CDR1 SNHLY, CDR2 FYNNEI. V was shortened by 8 bases and J by 5 bases, with 13 bases between the two germline ends. This CDR3 contains 13 residues. The CDR3 spells CASRPGSHNEQFF. CDR3 bases: TGTGCCAGCCGGCCGGGGTCCCACAATGAGCAGTTCTTC.

This clonotype was seen ten or more times. The chain joins TRBV2 to TRBJ1-6; the D is unclear. The CDR3 contains 12 residues. V lost 7 bases and J 9 bases, leaving 10 bases between the germline ends. Germline lookup yields CDR1 SNHLY and CDR2 FYNNEI. The CDR3, as DNA: TGTGCCAGCAATCCTGCAGGTTCACCCCTCCACTTT. Protein product: CASNPAGSPLHF.

This clonotype was counted ten times or more. The chain couples TRBV7-8 to TRBJ2-3; 7 bases match TRBD2. J was trimmed by 0 bases and V by 2 bases; bases with no gene match: 5. This CDR3 contains 16 residues. The germline V gene has CDR1 SGHVS and CDR2 FQNEAQ. The CDR3 nucleotides read TGTGCCAGCAGCTTACTGGGCGGGAGCAGCACAGATACGCAGTATTTT. Protein: CASSLLGGSSTDTQYF.

There are many counts of this clonotype. This rearrangement joins TRBV20-1 to TRBJ1-2; 7 bases align to TRBD1. The CDR3 extends over 16 amino acids. Looked up from germline, CDR1 is DFQATT and CDR2 is SNEGSKA (reference sequence). Germline trimming cut 6 bases from V and 8 bases from J; bases unmatched to any gene: 21. CDR3 nucleotides: TGCAGTGCAACTGAGGCGGGACAGTCCTTTTTCGGGGGCTACACCTTC. Translating gives CSATEAGQSFFGGYTF.

In this sample, this clonotype turned up many times. V is TRBV4-2 and J is TRBJ2-5; 9 bases are shared with TRBD2. There are 15 residues in the CDR3. Trimming took 1 base from V and 4 from J; bases not matched to a gene: 4. CDR1 LGHNA and CDR2 YNFKEQ come from the germline V gene. The chain's CDR3 is CASSQVASGTETQYF. In DNA form, the CDR3 reads TGTGCCAGCAGCCAAGTAGCTAGCGGGACAGAGACCCAGTACTTC.

V and J are TRBV28 and TRBJ2-3; 8 positions agree with TRBD2. In germline, CDR1 is MDHEN, CDR2 SYDVKM. The CDR3 is 16 amino acids. The trim removed 6 bases at V and 2 bases at J, leaving 10 bases unmatched. CDR3 loop: CASRRSSGTDTDTQYF. The CDR3 DNA is TGTGCCAGCAGGAGGAGTAGCGGGACCGACACAGATACGCAGTATTTT.

This clonotype was seen more than once but under ten times. The gene calls are TRBV14 and TRBJ2-7; 9 bases map to TRBD1. The CDR3 is 14 residues long. Germline assignment: CDR1 SGHDN and CDR2 FVKESK. With 4 bases clipped from V and 2 bases from J, the junction kept 3 bases outside the gene matches. Here the CDR3 DNA reads TGTGCCAGCAGCCCGGACAGGGGAACCTACGAGCAGTACTTC. Protein sequence: CASSPDRGTYEQYF.

This clonotype has at least ten counts. The CDR3, as DNA: TGCAGTGCTAGAGTCCGCAGGGGGCAGAACACTGAAGCTTTCTTT. It yields the protein CSARVRRGQNTEAFF. V gene TRBV20-1 combines with J gene TRBJ1-1; 8 nucleotides match TRBD1. The germline V gene has CDR1 DFQATT and CDR2 SNEGSKA (reference sequence). This CDR3 is 15 amino acids long. J lost 1 base, V lost 1 base, and 5 bases had no gene match.

This clonotype was picked up many times. The chain recombines TRBV11-2 with TRBJ2-7; D ambiguous. The CDR3 covers 13 residues. Trimming removed 2 bases from V and 4 bases from J, with 9 bases in between. The germline V gene has CDR1 SGHAT and CDR2 FQNNGV. The CDR3 region is CASSLSFAYEQYF. The CDR3 bases are TGTGCCAGCAGCTTATCGTTCGCGTACGAGCAGTACTTC.

This clonotype was recorded at least ten times. The chain couples TRBV12-3 or TRBV12-4 to TRBJ1-2, with a weak D call TRBD1 (5 bases). The CDR3 is 13 residues long. Trimming removed 3 bases at V and 7 bases at J, with 12 bases between. CDR3 nucleotide sequence: TGTGCCAGCAGTTTCGGCAGGGATGGTGGCTACACCTTC. Translation: CASSFGRDGGYTF.

This chain links TRBV7-3 with TRBJ2-2, with TRBD2 matching 8 bases. The CDR3 is 15 amino acids. Germline loops: CDR1 SGHTA, CDR2 FQGTGA. The junction had 7 bases not matched to a gene; V was cut back by 7 bases and J by 3 bases. Written as DNA, the CDR3 is TGTGCCAGCAAGGGCCCAGCGGGGGACACCGGGGAGCTGTTTTTT. Translated, it gives CASKGPAGDTGELFF.

This clonotype was found a few times. The chain combines TRBV3-1 with TRBJ2-3; tentatively, D is TRBD1 or TRBD2 (5 bases each). Germline V lookup: CDR1 LGHDT, CDR2 YNNKEL (reference sequence). The CDR3 is 15 amino acids. V was pared by 4 bases and J by 2 bases, with 13 bases between. Here the CDR3 reads CASSLRDHNTDTQYF. In nucleotides, the CDR3 is TGTGCCAGCAGCCTCCGGGACCACAACACAGATACGCAGTATTTT.

This clonotype was found many times. The chain links TRBV7-3 to TRBJ2-1; weak D call: TRBD2 (5 bases). The germline V and J ends were trimmed by 5 bases and 9 bases, with 11 bases remaining between them. The length of the CDR3 is 12 residues. CDR1 and CDR2 (germline): SGHTA, FQGTGA. CDR3 amino acids: CASSPRGGEQFF. In DNA, the CDR3 is TGTGCCAGCAGCCCCCGGGGTGGTGAGCAGTTCTTC.

In its sample, this clonotype was seen many times. This chain joins TRBV12-3 or TRBV12-4 and TRBJ1-6; no reliable D call. Trimming pared 1 base from V and 0 bases from J, leaving 10 bases between. This CDR3 region has 17 residues. CDR3 sequence reads: CASSLEYQSSYNSPLHF. As DNA, the CDR3 is TGTGCCAGCAGTTTAGAGTACCAGAGCTCCTATAATTCACCCCTCCACTTT.

About this clonotype: It may be a read error: a sequence one base away is much more abundant. The missing conserved phenylalanine or tryptophan at the end of this CDR3 makes a read error likely. V and J are TRBV28 and TRBJ1-1; TRBD1 is a possible D gene (5 bases). Trimming took off 4 bases at V and 5 bases at J, with 14 bases between the two ends. CDR3 size: 14 residues. Germline-derived CDR1 and CDR2 are MDHEN and SYDVKM. The chain's CDR3 is CASSSYAKGTEAFL. The CDR3, as DNA: TGTGCCAGCAGTTCGTACGCTAAGGGGACTGAAGCTTTCCTT.

This clonotype was picked up many times. The CDR3 reads CSASSQIYEKLFF. DNA of the CDR3: TGCAGTGCTAGTAGCCAGATTTATGAAAAACTGTTTTTT. This sequence joins TRBV20-1 and TRBJ1-4; D is unresolved. The CDR3 totals 13 residues. Germline V gene lookup returns CDR1 DFQATT and CDR2 SNEGSKA (reference sequence). The V gene lost 3 bases and the J gene lost 6 bases, with 11 bases spanning the gap.

The V and J genes are TRBV20-1 and TRBJ1-3, with D uncertain. V was pared by 0 bases and J by 2 bases, with 8 bases between. This CDR3 contains 14 residues. Germline V gene lookup returns CDR1 DFQATT and CDR2 SNEGSKA (reference sequence). CDR3 in DNA: TGCAGTGCTAGAGATGGGGTTACTGGAAACACCATATATTTT. Amino acids: CSARDGVTGNTIYF.

This clonotype showed up many times. V and J are TRBV27 and TRBJ1-1; D gene ambiguous. The germline V gene has CDR1 MNHEY and CDR2 SMNVEV (reference sequence). The CDR3 is 16 residues long. Between the trimmed V and J ends, which lost 7 bases and 3 bases, there was a span of 21 bases. The CDR3 loop reads CASTAEAGDLYTEAFF. The CDR3 nucleotides read TGTGCCAGCACCGCTGAGGCAGGAGATTTGTACACTGAAGCTTTCTTT.

This clonotype was detected many times. In DNA, the CDR3 is TGCGCCAGCAGCTTGGGAGGACAGAGACAAGAGACCCAGTACTTC. This translates into CASSLGGQRQETQYF. This chain connects TRBV5-1 to TRBJ2-5; tentative D call: TRBD1 (6 bases). V was cut by 0 bases and J by 2 bases, with 11 bases left in between. Germline V gives CDR1 SGHRS, CDR2 YFSETQ. The CDR3 has 15 residues.

This clonotype has ten or more counts. The chain links TRBV3-1 to TRBJ2-1, with 11 bases matching TRBD2. The germline V gene has CDR1 LGHDT and CDR2 YNNKEL (reference sequence). This CDR3 comprises 17 residues. V lost 1 base and J lost 5; bases outside the gene matches: 7. CDR3 nucleotide sequence: TGTGCCAGCAGCCAAGGAATAGCGGGAGGGCTAAACAATGAGCAGTTCTTC. Protein: CASSQGIAGGLNNEQFF.

In its sample, this clonotype was seen many times. The chain couples TRBV18 to TRBJ1-2, with TRBD1 matching 10 bases. Trimming took 6 bases from V and 3 from J; bases not matched to a gene: 4. Germline CDR1 KGHSH, CDR2 LQKENI. There are 14 residues in the CDR3. CDR3 loop: CASSPGTGDYGYTF. In DNA, the CDR3 is TGTGCCAGCTCCCCCGGGACAGGGGACTATGGCTACACCTTC.